The 12 T cell receptor beta chains presented below share a single source sample, sequenced in a study of blood T cell dynamics during melanoma immunotherapy. The data were produced by immunoSEQ multiplex PCR, yet TCRdb's version contains in-frame clones alone and is incomplete. The table has roughly 30,000 clones, roughly 83% seen once; the top ten hold approximately 10%. Time point reported: week 3, after first cycle of checkpoint inhibitor. This material consisted of blood, taken from a patient treated with checkpoint blockade. Receptors were obtained from a human donor with melanoma.

V and J are TRBV5-5 and TRBJ1-4; D is ambiguous. Germline V gene lookup returns CDR1 SGHKS and CDR2 YYEKEE (reference sequence). The CDR3 has 15 amino acids. V gave up 4 bases and J gave up 3 bases, with 13 bases separating them. CDR3 sequence (DNA): TGTGCCAGCAGCCCTCTTCTAAACCCTAATGAAAAACTGTTTTTT. Amino acid sequence: CASSPLLNPNEKLFF.

This rearrangement joins TRBV11-2 to TRBJ2-7; D gene uncertain. This CDR3 has 12 residues. Germline V gene sequence: CDR1 SGHAT, CDR2 FQNNGV. The V end was cut by 5 bases, the J end by 1 base, with 6 bases between. The CDR3 sequence is CASSPMSYEQYF. The DNA for the CDR3 is TGTGCCAGCAGCCCAATGTCCTACGAGCAGTACTTC.

V is TRBV14 and J is TRBJ2-5; possibly TRBD1 for D (6 bases). Germline loops: CDR1 SGHDN, CDR2 FVKESK. The CDR3 covers 15 residues. V gave up 1 base and J gave up 7 bases, with 16 bases separating them. CDR3 in amino acids: CASSQGTAGVGTQYF. In nucleotides, the CDR3 is TGTGCCAGCAGCCAAGGGACAGCCGGGGTCGGGACCCAGTACTTC. The full variable domain, completed using reference TRBV14 and TRBJ2-5, is EAGVTQFPSHSVIEKGQTVTLRCDPISGHDNLYWYRRVMGKEIKFLLHFVKESKQDESGMPNNRFLAERTGGTYSTLKVQPAELEDSGVYFCASSQGTAGVGTQYFGPGTRLLVL.

CDR3 in amino acids: CASSLGPSLTGKSTDTQYF. The CDR3 DNA sequence: TGCGCCAGCAGCTTGGGGCCCTCTTTGACAGGGAAGAGCACAGATACGCAGTATTTT. The chain is built from TRBV5-1 and TRBJ2-3, with 7 bases identical to TRBD1. The germline V gene encodes CDR1 SGHRS and CDR2 YFSETQ. J lost 0 bases, V lost 0 bases, and 13 bases had no gene match. The CDR3 spans 19 residues.

V is TRBV2 and J is TRBJ2-2; TRBD2 might be the D (5 bases). CDR1 is SNHLY and CDR2 is FYNNEI in the germline V gene. There are 17 residues in the CDR3. With 1 base removed from V and 5 bases from J, the gap between germline ends came to 17 bases. CDR3 nucleotides: TGTGCCAGCAGTGAAGGGCGGGCGGCTGTTTTGACCGGGGAGCTGTTTTTT. Encoded protein: CASSEGRAAVLTGELFF.

This chain uses TRBV4-1 with TRBJ2-1; the D gene is possibly TRBD2 (6 bases). Germline assignment: CDR1 MGHRA and CDR2 YSYEKL. V was clipped by 4 bases and J by 3 bases, with 16 bases between them. The CDR3 contains 16 residues. CDR3 DNA: TGCGCCAGCAGCCCCCTTTTCGGGGGATTCTACAATGAGCAGTTCTTC. Encoded protein: CASSPLFGGFYNEQFF.

This clone was counted a few times. The chain uses TRBV6-5 and TRBJ2-7, with 10 bases fitting TRBD1. Per the germline V gene, CDR1 is MNHEY and CDR2 is SVGAGI. After removal of 4 bases from V and 2 bases from J, the junction contained 5 bases not matched to a gene. The length of the CDR3 is 15 residues. The CDR3 sequence: CASSSPGQGPYEQYF. The CDR3 nucleotides read TGTGCCAGCAGTTCGCCGGGACAGGGGCCCTACGAGCAGTACTTC.

The count of this clone is one. J is TRBJ2-2 and V is TRBV2; D is tentatively TRBD1 or TRBD2 (5 bases each). V was cut by 7 bases and J by 7 bases, with 13 bases left in between. Germline-derived CDR1 and CDR2 are SNHLY and FYNNEI. The CDR3 has 13 residues. The CDR3 DNA sequence: TGTGCCAGCACCCTGGGGGTTTTCGGGGAGCTGTTTTTT. Translating gives CASTLGVFGELFF.

V usage is TRBV28 and J usage is TRBJ2-2; TRBD1 or TRBD2 may be the D gene (5 bases each). Trimming took off 6 bases at V and 15 bases at J, with 20 bases between the two ends. This CDR3 comprises 13 residues. Germline CDR1 and CDR2: MDHEN and SYDVKM. CDR3 sequence: CASSEAGTLVVFF. The CDR3 bases are TGTGCCAGCAGCGAGGCTGGGACCCTCGTGGTGTTTTTT. Filled out from reference TRBV28 and TRBJ2-2, the complete variable domain reads DVKVTQSSRYLVKRTGEKVFLECVQDMDHENMFWYRQDPGLGLRLIYFSYDVKMKEKGDIPEGYSVSREKKERFSLILESASTNQTSMYLCASSEAGTLVVFFGEGSRLTVL.

The chain carries TRBV7-8 and TRBJ2-1; D is possibly TRBD1 or TRBD2 (6 bases each). V was clipped by 1 base and J by 8 bases, with 9 bases between them. The CDR3 length is 13 residues. Germline V lookup: CDR1 SGHVS, CDR2 FQNEAQ. The CDR3: CASSLVRGDEQFF. The CDR3 DNA reads TGTGCCAGCAGCTTAGTGAGGGGGGATGAGCAGTTCTTC.

There are a few counts of this clone. The chain employs TRBV11-2 and TRBJ2-5; 7 bases map to TRBD2. CDR1 SGHAT and CDR2 FQNNGV come from the germline V gene. CDR3 length equals 17 residues. J lost 4 bases, V lost 7 bases, and 18 bases had no gene match. CDR3 nucleotide sequence: TGTGCCAGCAACCTTGGGGCCGAGGCGGGAGCGTCAGAGACCCAGTACTTC. This codes for CASNLGAEAGASETQYF.

The rearrangement uses TRBV28 and TRBJ2-7; D may match TRBD1 or TRBD2 (5 bases each). Germline CDR1 MDHEN, CDR2 SYDVKM. Between the trimmed V and J ends, which lost 5 bases and 4 bases, there was a span of 9 bases. The CDR3 runs to 12 residues. Here the CDR3 reads CASSRGRYEQYF. For the CDR3, the DNA is TGTGCCAGCAGTCGGGGACGGTACGAGCAGTACTTC.